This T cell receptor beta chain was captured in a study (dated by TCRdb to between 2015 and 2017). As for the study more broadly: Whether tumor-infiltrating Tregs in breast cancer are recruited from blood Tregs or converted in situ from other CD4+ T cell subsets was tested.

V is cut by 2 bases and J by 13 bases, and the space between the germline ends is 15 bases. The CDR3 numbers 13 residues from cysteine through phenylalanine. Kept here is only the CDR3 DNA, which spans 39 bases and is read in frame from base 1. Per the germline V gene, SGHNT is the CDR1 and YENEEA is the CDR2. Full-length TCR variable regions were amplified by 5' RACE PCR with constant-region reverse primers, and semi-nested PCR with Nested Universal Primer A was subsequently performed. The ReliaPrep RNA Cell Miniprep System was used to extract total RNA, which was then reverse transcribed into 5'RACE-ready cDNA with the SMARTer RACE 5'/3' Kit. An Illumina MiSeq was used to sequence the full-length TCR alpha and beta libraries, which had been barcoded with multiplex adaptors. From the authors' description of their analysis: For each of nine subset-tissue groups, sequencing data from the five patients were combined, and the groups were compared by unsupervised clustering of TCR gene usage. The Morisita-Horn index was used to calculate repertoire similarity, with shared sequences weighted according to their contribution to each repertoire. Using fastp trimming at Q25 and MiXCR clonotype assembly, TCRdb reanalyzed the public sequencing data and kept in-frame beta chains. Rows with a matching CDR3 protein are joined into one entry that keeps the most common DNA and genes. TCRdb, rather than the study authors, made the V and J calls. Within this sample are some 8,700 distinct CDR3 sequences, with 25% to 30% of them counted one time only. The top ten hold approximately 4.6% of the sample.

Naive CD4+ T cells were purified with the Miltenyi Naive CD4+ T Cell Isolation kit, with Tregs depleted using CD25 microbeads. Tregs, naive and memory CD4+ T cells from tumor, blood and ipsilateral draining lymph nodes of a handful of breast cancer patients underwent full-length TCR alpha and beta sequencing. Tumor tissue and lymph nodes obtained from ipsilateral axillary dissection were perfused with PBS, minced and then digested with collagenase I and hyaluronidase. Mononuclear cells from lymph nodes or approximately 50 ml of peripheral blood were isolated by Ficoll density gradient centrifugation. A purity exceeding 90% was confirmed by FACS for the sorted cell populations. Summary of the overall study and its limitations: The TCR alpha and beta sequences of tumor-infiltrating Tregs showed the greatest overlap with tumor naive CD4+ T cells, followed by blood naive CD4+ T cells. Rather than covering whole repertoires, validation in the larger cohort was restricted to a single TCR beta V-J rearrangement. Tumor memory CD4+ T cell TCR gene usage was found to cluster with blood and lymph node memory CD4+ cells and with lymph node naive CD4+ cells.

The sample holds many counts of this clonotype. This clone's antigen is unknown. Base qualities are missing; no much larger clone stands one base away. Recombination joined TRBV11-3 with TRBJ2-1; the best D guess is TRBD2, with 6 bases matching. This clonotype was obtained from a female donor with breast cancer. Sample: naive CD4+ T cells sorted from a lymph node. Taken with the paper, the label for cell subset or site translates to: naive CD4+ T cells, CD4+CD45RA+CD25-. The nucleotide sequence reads TGTGCCAGCAGCTTATCCCCGGGGGATACCCAGTTCTTC. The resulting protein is CASSLSPGDTQFF.